These 9 T cell receptor beta chains were all obtained from the same sample, sequenced in a study of blood T cell repertoires in COVID-19. The method was immunoSEQ multiplex PCR; TCRdb's version includes in-frame clones alone and lacks a portion of them. The sample gives approximately 150,000 clones, around 80% of which show up once; about 7.8% is in the top ten. Sequencing used peripheral blood. The origin of the receptors is a woman between 45 and 60 years old in a cohort sampled during active or convalescent COVID-19.

The V call is TRBV12-3 or TRBV12-4, the J call TRBJ2-3, with D possibly TRBD1 on 6 matching bases. V was cut by 3 bases and J by 5 bases, with 6 bases left in between. The CDR3 has 12 amino acids. DNA of the CDR3: TGTGCCAGCAGTTTCAGGGGAGATACGCAGTATTTT. As protein: CASSFRGDTQYF.

This clone was counted a single time. In nucleotides, the CDR3 is TGTGCCAGCAGCCCCGGGCGGGGGGAGAGAAAACTGTTTTTT. Amino acids: CASSPGRGERKLFF. The V gene is TRBV5-8, the J gene TRBJ1-4; the D gene is possibly TRBD1 (5 bases). CDR1 and CDR2 (germline): SGHTS, YDEGEE. V gave up 4 bases and J gave up 10 bases, with 17 bases separating them. The CDR3 is made up of 14 amino acids.

The rearrangement links TRBV7-6 to TRBJ1-6, with 7 bases fitting TRBD1. Trimming at V came to 4 bases and at J to 4 bases, leaving 1 base not matched to a gene. The germline V gene encodes CDR1 SGHVS and CDR2 FNYEAQ. CDR3 length: 14 residues. The CDR3 DNA is TGTGCCAGCAGCTCAGGGGGATATAATTCACCCCTCCACTTT. Protein sequence: CASSSGGYNSPLHF.

The V and J genes are TRBV29-1 and TRBJ2-5; TRBD1 agrees at 10 bases. The CDR3 has 14 residues. Germline lookup yields CDR1 SQVTM and CDR2 ANQGSEA. Losses at the gene ends were 7 bases for V and 5 bases for J; bases not matched to a gene: 10. CDR3 sequence: CSAIDRGHRETQYF. The CDR3 DNA reads TGCAGCGCCATAGACAGGGGGCATCGGGAGACCCAGTACTTC.

This chain links TRBV4-1 with TRBJ1-2, with a weak D call TRBD1 (5 bases). This CDR3 comprises 15 residues. CDR1 MGHRA and CDR2 YSYEKL come from the germline V gene. The V and J ends lost 6 bases and 2 bases respectively, with 16 bases between them. The CDR3 DNA sequence: TGCGCCAGCAGAGGGGCCCCGCTGGGGAACTATGGCTACACCTTC. Encoded protein: CASRGAPLGNYGYTF.

The CDR3 loop is CAGGTGGAETQYF. CDR3 in DNA: TGTGCCGGGGGGACAGGGGGCGCGGAGACCCAGTACTTC. The chain joins TRBV7-6 to TRBJ2-5; 12 bases fit TRBD1. Germline V gene sequence: CDR1 SGHVS, CDR2 FNYEAQ. The CDR3 is 13 amino acids. With 11 bases clipped from V and 5 bases from J, the junction kept 6 bases outside the gene matches.

The sample holds a few counts of this clone. The V and J genes are TRBV4-1 and TRBJ2-7; 9 bases match TRBD2. The germline CDR1 and CDR2 sequences are MGHRA and YSYEKL. The ends lost 4 bases at V and 7 bases at J; junction bases unmatched: 11. The CDR3 extends over 15 amino acids. CDR3 nucleotides: TGCGCCAGCAGCCCCCCCCGGGCGGGGGGGCGGGAGCAGTACTTC. Translation: CASSPPRAGGREQYF.

The chain is built from TRBV6-5 and TRBJ1-2, with 8 nucleotides matching TRBD1. V trimming: 6 bases; J trimming: 6 bases; junction bases outside the gene matches: 6. Germline V CDR1 and CDR2: MNHEY, SVGAGI. The CDR3 runs to 13 residues. In nucleotides, the CDR3 is TGTGCCAGCAGCCCAGGGGGCTCCAATGGCTACACCTTC. Translating gives CASSPGGSNGYTF.

This clone was seen once. The J gene is TRBJ2-3, the V gene TRBV18, with 7 bases identical to TRBD2. Trimming removed 6 bases from V and 5 bases from J; junction bases left unmatched: 8. The CDR3 extends over 14 amino acids. Germline V gene sequence: CDR1 KGHSH, CDR2 LQKENI. The CDR3 sequence is CASSLTVAGDTQYF. CDR3 nucleotide sequence: TGTGCCAGCTCCCTGACCGTAGCGGGAGATACGCAGTATTTT.